This T cell receptor (beta chain) stems from a study of OX40 agonist ivuxolimab in advanced cancers. As for the study in general: Each patient was given ivuxolimab into a vein every 2 weeks, at 0.01 to 10 mg/kg. Cohort: around 79% men, mean age about 60, aged about 23 to 79. General study points: There was clonal expansion of CD4+ and CD8+ blood T cells by week 6 at 0.1 to 3.0 mg/kg.

The CDR3 is made up of 13 amino acids. The V end lost 8 bases, the J end lost 2 bases, and 12 bases lay between the germline ends. Per germline, CDR1 MNHNS and CDR2 SASEGT. Assay: immunoSEQ multiplex PCR; the TCRdb copy retains only in-frame clones and omits some. The sample consists of 79,000 or so clones, about 90% of them appearing once. Regarding this clone: Its antigen is undetermined.

This clonotype was sampled from an adult with an advanced solid tumor such as melanoma, head and neck, liver or kidney cancer. V and J are TRBV6-1 and TRBJ1-2; D gene ambiguous. The sample in question was CD4+ or CD8+ T cells sorted from blood, obtained in a trial of the OX40 agonist ivuxolimab. The CDR3 coding sequence is TGTGCCAGCCTCAGACTGAACAACTATGGCTACACCTTC. Encoded protein: CASLRLNNYGYTF.